This T cell receptor (beta chain) derives from a study of blood T cell repertoires in COVID-19. Measured with immunoSEQ multiplex PCR; TCRdb has only the in-frame clones, and not every one. The sample carries roughly 100,000 clones, 70% to 90% recorded once. The CDR3 is 14 amino acids. J was trimmed by 7 bases and V by 2 bases; bases with no gene match: 6. Germline V gives CDR1 MNHNY, CDR2 SVGAGI (reference sequence). Sequences were obtained from peripheral blood. The rearrangement links TRBV6-6 to TRBJ1-1; 8 nucleotides match TRBD1. This receptor was identified in a man aged 45-65 years in a cohort sampled during active COVID-19. This CDR3 is CASSYGGDRNEAFF. The CDR3 region has the DNA TGTGCCAGCAGTTACGGCGGGGACAGGAATGAAGCTTTCTTT.